The clone carrying this T cell receptor (beta chain) was found a few times. Its matching antigen is unknown. Trimming stripped 0 bases from V and 6 bases from J, with 6 bases between. CDR1 is LNHDA and CDR2 is SQIVND in the germline V gene (reference sequence). The CDR3 totals 13 residues. This entry comes from a study of persistence of HIV-infected CD4 T cells. Overall study: Suppressive ART had lasted a median of approximately eight years.

The libraries were made with immunoSEQ version 4 in survey mode. Libraries were prepared by immunoSEQ multiplex PCR; TCRdb keeps only in-frame clonotypes and omits some of them. The data contain more than 25,000 clones, around 73% of them singletons. Findings and caveats of the study: TCRbeta richness was lower in CMV- and Gag-responding cells than in anti-CD3/anti-CD28-responding cells.

Cells were stimulated with CMV-infected fibroblast lysates at 8 to 10 ug/mL. Sorted nonresponding memory CD4+ T cells were CD40L-negative, CD69-negative, CD45RO-high. For at least 4 years, plasma HIV-1 RNA was undetectable (<50 copies/mL). PBMCs were depleted of CD8+ T cells before stimulation. Sequenced material: CD4+ T cells sorted from PBMCs after roughly 18-hour stimulation, taken from a patient who received antiretroviral therapy. This chain links TRBV19 with TRBJ1-5; D remains unclear. The receptor's source is an adult woman with HIV who was CMV-seropositive. CDR3 bases: TGTGCCAGTAGTATAGAGGCGGGTCAGCCCCAGCATTTT. As protein: CASSIEAGQPQHF.